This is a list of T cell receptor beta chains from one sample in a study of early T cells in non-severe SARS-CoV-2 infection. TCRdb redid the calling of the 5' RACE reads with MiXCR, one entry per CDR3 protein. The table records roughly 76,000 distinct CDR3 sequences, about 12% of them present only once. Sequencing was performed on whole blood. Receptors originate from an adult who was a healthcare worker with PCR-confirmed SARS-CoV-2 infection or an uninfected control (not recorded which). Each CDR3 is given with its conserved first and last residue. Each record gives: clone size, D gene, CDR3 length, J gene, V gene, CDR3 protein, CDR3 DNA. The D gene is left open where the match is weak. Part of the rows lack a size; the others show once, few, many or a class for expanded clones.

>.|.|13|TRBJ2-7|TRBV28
CASRQGAVDEQYF
TGTGCCAGCAGGCAAGGGGCGGTGGACGAGCAGTACTTC
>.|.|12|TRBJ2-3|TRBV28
CASSLQSHTQYF
TGTGCCAGCAGTTTACAGAGTCATACGCAGTATTTT
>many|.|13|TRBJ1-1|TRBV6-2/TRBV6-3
CASRGHLNTEAFF
TGTGCCAGCCGAGGGCACTTGAACACTGAAGCTTTCTTT
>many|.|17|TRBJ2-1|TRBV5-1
CASSLNFQSSSYNEQFF
TGCGCCAGCAGCTTGAATTTTCAGAGCAGCTCCTACAATGAGCAGTTCTTC
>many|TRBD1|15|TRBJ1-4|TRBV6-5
CASSYGGTGHEKLFF
TGTGCCAGCAGTTACGGAGGGACAGGGCATGAAAAACTGTTTTTT
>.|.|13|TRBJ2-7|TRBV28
CASSPPDWREQYF
TGTGCCAGCAGCCCCCCGGACTGGCGGGAGCAGTACTTC
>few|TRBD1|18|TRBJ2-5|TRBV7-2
CASSSRRFFDRGEETQYF
TGTGCCAGCAGCTCCCGACGCTTCTTTGACAGGGGGGAAGAGACCCAGTACTTC
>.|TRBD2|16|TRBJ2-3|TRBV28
CASSLAAGGRTDTQYF
TGTGCCAGCAGTTTGGCGGCGGGAGGTAGGACAGATACGCAGTATTTT
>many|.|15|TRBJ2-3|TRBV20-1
CSARDLASGTDTQYF
TGCAGTGCTAGAGATCTCGCTAGCGGCACAGATACGCAGTATTTT
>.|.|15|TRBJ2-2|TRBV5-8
CASSPGTIQWGELFF
TGTGCCAGCAGCCCCGGGACGATTCAATGGGGGGAGCTGTTTTTT
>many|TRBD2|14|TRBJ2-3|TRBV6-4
CASSDGEGSDTQYF
TGTGCCAGCAGTGACGGGGAGGGATCAGATACGCAGTATTTT
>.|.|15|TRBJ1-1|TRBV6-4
CASTRGPGGAGEAFF
TGTGCCAGCACCAGAGGGCCGGGTGGAGCCGGTGAAGCTTTCTTT
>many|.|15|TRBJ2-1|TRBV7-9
CASRFGGLAYNEQFF
TGTGCCAGCAGGTTCGGGGGCTTAGCCTACAATGAGCAGTTCTTC
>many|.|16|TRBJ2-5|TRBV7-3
CASSARGGGYQETQYF
TGTGCCAGCAGCGCCCGCGGAGGGGGCTACCAAGAGACCCAGTACTTC
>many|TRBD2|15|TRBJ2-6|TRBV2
CASSVGTSGTNVLTF
TGTGCCAGCAGCGTCGGGACTAGCGGGACCAACGTCCTGACTTTC
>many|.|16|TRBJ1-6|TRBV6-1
CASSEALGNHNSPLHF
TGTGCCAGCAGTGAAGCCCTCGGCAACCATAATTCACCCCTCCACTTT
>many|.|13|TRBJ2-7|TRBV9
CASSAGVPYEQYF
TGTGCCAGCAGCGCAGGGGTTCCCTACGAGCAGTACTTC
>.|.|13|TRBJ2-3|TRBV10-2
CAARPGEQDTQYF
TGCGCCGCCCGGCCGGGAGAACAAGATACGCAGTATTTT
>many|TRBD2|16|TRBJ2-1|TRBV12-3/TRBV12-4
CASSPRGVSLYNEQFF
TGTGCCAGCAGTCCACGGGGGGTATCCCTTTACAATGAGCAGTTCTTC
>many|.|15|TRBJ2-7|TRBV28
CASSPPRVGYYEQYF
TGTGCCAGCAGCCCGCCCCGGGTAGGGTACTACGAGCAGTACTTC
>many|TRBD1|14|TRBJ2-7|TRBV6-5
CASRIDRGLTEQYF
TGTGCCAGCAGAATCGACAGGGGGTTGACCGAGCAGTACTTC
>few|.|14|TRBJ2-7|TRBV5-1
CATSRGASTYEQYF
TGCGCCACTTCGAGAGGGGCTAGTACCTACGAGCAGTACTTC
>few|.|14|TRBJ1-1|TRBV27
CASSLDYEATEAFF
TGTGCCAGCAGTTTAGATTACGAGGCCACTGAAGCTTTCTTT
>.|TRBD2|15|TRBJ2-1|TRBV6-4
CASSPGTSALGEQFF
TGTGCCAGCAGCCCCGGGACTAGCGCCCTCGGAGAGCAGTTCTTC
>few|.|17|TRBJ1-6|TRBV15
CATSRREGVPYNSPLHF
TGTGCCACCAGCAGACGGGAGGGAGTGCCCTATAATTCACCCCTCCACTTT
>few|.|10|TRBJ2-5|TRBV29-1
CSVKQETQYF
TGCAGCGTTAAGCAAGAGACCCAGTACTTC
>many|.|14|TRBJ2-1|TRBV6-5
CASSYLSRYNEQFF
TGTGCCAGCAGTTACTTATCCCGCTACAATGAGCAGTTCTTC
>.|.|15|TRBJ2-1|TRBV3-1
CASRLLAAAYNEQFF
TGTGCCAGCCGCCTCTTGGCGGCGGCCTACAATGAGCAGTTCTTC
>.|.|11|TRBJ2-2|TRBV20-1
CSAAGTGELFF
TGCAGTGCCGCGGGTACCGGGGAGCTGTTTTTT
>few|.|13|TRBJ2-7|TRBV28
CAIPGTGRREQYF
TGTGCCATACCCGGGACCGGACGTAGGGAGCAGTACTTC
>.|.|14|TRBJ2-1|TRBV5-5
CASSYDYIQREQFF
TGTGCCAGCAGCTACGACTACATTCAGCGTGAGCAGTTCTTC
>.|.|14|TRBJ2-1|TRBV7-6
CASSSGIIDNEQFF
TGTGCCAGCAGCTCCGGAATAATTGACAATGAGCAGTTCTTC
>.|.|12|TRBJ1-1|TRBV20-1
CSANKEVTEAFF
TGCAGTGCTAATAAAGAGGTCACTGAAGCTTTCTTT
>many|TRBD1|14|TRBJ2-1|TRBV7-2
CASSPRTGGNEQFF
TGTGCCAGCAGCCCCCGGACAGGGGGCAATGAGCAGTTCTTC
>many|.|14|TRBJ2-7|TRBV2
CASSPRGFSYEQYF
TGTGCCAGCAGCCCCAGGGGCTTCTCCTACGAGCAGTACTTC
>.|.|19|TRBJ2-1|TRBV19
CATSGRGVQRRSSYNEQFF
TGTGCCACCAGTGGCAGGGGGGTCCAAAGAAGGAGCTCCTACAATGAGCAGTTCTTC
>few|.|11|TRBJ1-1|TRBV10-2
CASIGGSEAFF
TGCGCCAGCATCGGGGGTTCTGAAGCTTTCTTT
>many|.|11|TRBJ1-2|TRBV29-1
CSWGHSDGYTF
TGCAGCTGGGGACATTCGGATGGCTACACCTTC